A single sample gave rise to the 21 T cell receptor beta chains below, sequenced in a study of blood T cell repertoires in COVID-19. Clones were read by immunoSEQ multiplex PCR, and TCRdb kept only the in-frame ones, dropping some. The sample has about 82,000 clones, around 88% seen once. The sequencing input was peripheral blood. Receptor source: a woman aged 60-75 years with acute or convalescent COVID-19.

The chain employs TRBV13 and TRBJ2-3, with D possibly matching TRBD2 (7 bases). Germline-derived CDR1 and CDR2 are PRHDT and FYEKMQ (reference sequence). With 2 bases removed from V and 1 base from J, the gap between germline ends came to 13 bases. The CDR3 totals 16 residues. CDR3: CASSLLGGLGTDTQYF. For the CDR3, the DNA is TGTGCCAGCAGCTTACTGGGGGGGCTCGGCACAGATACGCAGTATTTT.

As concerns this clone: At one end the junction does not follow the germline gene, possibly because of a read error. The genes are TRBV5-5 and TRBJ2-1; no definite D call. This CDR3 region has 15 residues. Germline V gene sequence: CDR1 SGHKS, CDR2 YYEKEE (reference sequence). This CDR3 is CASSFRRVTPLELFF. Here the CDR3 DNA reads TGTGCCAGCAGCTTCCGCCGGGTTACCCCACTCGAGCTGTTCTTC.

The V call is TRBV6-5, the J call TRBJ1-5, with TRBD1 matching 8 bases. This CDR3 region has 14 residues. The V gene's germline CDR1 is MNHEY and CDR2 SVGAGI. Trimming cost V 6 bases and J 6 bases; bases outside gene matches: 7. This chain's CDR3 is CASRRPGTGQPQHF. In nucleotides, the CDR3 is TGTGCCAGCAGACGCCCAGGGACAGGTCAGCCCCAGCATTTT.

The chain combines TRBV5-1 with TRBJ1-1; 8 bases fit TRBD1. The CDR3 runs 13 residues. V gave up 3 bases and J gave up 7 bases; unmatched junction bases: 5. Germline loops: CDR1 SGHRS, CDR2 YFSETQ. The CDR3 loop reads CASSSDRAGEAFF. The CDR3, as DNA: TGCGCCAGCAGCTCGGACAGGGCGGGTGAAGCTTTCTTT.

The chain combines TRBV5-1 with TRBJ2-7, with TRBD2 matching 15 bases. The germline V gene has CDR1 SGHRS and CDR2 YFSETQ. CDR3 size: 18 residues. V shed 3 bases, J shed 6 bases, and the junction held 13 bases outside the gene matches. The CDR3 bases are TGCGCCAGCAGCTCGCCGGGACTAGCGGGAGGACATATAGGCGAGCAGTACTTC. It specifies CASSSPGLAGGHIGEQYF.

The CDR3 DNA reads TGTGCCTGGAGGAGAGGCGTGAACACTGAAGCTTTCTTT. It encodes CAWRRGVNTEAFF. The chain is built from TRBV30 and TRBJ1-1; D gene uncertain. Trimming cost V 3 bases and J 0 bases, with 8 bases left between them. Germline assignment: CDR1 GTSNPN and CDR2 SVGIG (reference sequence). CDR3 length equals 13 residues. The variable domain in full, completed from reference TRBV30 and TRBJ1-1, reads SQTIHQWPATLVQPVGSPLSLECTVEGTSNPNLYWYRQAAGRGLQLLFYSVGIGQISSEVPQNLSASRPQDRQFILSSKKLLLSDSGFYLCAWRRGVNTEAFFGQGTRLTVV.

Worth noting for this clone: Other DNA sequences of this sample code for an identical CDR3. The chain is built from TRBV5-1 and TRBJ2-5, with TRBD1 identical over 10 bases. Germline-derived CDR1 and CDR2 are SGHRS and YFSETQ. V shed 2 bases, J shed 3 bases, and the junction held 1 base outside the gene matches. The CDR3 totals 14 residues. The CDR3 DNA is TGCGCCAGCAGCTTCGGACAGGGGGAAGAGACCCAGTACTTC. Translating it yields CASSFGQGEETQYF.

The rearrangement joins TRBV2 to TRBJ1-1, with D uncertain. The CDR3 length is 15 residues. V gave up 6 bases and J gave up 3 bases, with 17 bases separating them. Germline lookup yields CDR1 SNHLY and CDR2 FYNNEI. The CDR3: CASRVRTGGYTEAFF. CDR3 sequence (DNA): TGTGCCAGCAGGGTCCGGACGGGAGGTTACACTGAAGCTTTCTTT.

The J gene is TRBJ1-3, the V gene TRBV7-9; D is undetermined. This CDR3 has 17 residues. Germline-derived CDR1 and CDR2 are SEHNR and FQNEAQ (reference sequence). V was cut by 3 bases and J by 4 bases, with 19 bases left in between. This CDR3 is CASSFPPSGTGGNTIYF. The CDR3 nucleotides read TGTGCCAGCAGCTTCCCCCCCTCGGGAACGGGGGGAAACACCATATATTTT.

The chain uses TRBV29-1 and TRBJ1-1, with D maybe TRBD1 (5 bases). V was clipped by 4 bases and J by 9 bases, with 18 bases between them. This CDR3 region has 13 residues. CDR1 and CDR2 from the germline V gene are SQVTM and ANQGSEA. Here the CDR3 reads CSVGFPEDSKAFF. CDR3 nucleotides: TGCAGCGTTGGGTTCCCGGAAGACAGTAAAGCTTTCTTT.

CDR3 nucleotide sequence: TGTGCCAGCAGGGACAGGGGGCGCGGCACCGGGGAGCTGTTTTTT. It codes for CASRDRGRGTGELFF. The chain links TRBV6-5 to TRBJ2-2; TRBD1 agrees at 11 bases. The length of the CDR3 is 15 residues. Trimming cost V 6 bases and J 4 bases; bases outside gene matches: 4. Germline V gene sequence: CDR1 MNHEY, CDR2 SVGAGI.

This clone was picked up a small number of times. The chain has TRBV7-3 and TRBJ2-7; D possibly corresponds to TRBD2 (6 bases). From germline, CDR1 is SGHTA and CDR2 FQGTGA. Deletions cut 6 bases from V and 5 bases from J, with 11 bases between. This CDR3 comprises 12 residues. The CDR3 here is CASSHSGHEQYF. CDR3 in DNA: TGTGCCAGCAGTCATAGCGGCCACGAGCAGTACTTC.

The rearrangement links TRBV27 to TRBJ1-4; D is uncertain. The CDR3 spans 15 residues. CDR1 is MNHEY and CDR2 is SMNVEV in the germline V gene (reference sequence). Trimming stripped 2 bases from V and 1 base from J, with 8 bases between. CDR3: CASSLRPGTNEKLFF. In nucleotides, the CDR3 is TGTGCCAGCAGTTTACGCCCAGGAACTAATGAAAAACTGTTTTTT.

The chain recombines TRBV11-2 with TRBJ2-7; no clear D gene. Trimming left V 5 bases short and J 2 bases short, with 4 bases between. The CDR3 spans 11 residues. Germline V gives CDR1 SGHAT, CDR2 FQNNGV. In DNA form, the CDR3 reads TGTGCCAGCAGCGGCACCTACGAGCAGTACTTC. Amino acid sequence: CASSGTYEQYF.

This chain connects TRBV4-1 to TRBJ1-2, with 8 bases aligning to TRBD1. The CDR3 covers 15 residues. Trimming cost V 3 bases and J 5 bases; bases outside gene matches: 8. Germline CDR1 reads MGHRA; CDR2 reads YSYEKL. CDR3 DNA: TGCGCCAGCAGCCAGGCTTCGGACAGGGAGTATGGCTACACCTTC. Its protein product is CASSQASDREYGYTF.

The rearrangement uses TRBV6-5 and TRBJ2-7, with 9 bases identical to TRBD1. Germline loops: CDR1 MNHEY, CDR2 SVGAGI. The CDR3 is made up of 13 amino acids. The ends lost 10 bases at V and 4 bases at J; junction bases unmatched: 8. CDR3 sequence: CATAEDRGYEQYF. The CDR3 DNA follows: TGTGCCACCGCCGAGGACAGGGGATACGAGCAGTACTTC.

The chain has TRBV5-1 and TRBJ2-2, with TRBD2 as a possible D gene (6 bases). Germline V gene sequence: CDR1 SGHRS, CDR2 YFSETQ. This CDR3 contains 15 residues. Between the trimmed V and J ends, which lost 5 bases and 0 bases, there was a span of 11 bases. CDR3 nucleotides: TGCGCCAGCAGTTCTGGGGGGACGAACACCGGGGAGCTGTTTTTT. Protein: CASSSGGTNTGELFF.

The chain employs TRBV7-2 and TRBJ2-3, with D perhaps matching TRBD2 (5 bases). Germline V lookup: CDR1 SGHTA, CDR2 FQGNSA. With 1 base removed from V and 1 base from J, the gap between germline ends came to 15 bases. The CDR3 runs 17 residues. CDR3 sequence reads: CASSLVRVIRGTDTQYF. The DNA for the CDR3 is TGTGCCAGCAGCTTAGTGCGGGTTATAAGGGGCACAGATACGCAGTATTTT.

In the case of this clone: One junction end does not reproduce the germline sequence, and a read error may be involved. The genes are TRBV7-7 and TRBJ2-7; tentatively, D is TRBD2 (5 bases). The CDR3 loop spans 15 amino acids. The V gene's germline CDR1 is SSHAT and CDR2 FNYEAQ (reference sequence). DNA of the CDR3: TGTGCTAGCAGCTTTGCGGAGGCAGCCATCTACGAGCAGTACTTC. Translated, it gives CASSFAEAAIYEQYF.

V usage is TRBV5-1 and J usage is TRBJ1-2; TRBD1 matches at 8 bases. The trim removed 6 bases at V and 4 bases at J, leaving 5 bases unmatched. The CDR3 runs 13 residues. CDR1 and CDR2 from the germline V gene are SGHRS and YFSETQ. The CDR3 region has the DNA TGCGCCAGCACCGCAGACAGGGGCTATGGCTACACCTTC. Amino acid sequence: CASTADRGYGYTF. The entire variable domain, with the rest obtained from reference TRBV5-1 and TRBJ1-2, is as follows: KAGVTQTPRYLIKTRGQQVTLSCSPISGHRSVSWYQQTPGQGLQFLFEYFSETQRNKGNFPGRFSGRQFSNSRSEMNVSTLELGDSALYLCASTADRGYGYTFGSGTRLTVV.

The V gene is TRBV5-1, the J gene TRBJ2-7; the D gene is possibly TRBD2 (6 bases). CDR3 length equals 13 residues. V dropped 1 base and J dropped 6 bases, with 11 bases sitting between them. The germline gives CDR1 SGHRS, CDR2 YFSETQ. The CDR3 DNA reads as TGCGCCAGCAGCTTGCGCGGGGCTGTCGAGCAGTACTTC. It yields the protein CASSLRGAVEQYF.